The present entry profiles one TCR beta chain with its context. The assay was immunoSEQ multiplex PCR, and TCRdb's table has in-frame clones only and misses some. The sample holds under 200,000 clones, about 85% seen once. The data are from a study of blood T cell repertoires in COVID-19. Looking at the study overall: Two negative PCRs, clearance, or symptom resolution were required of recovered Cohort 3 donors. Researchers got acute and convalescent COVID-19 samples from the United States, Italy and Spain.

V was shortened by 0 bases and J by 1 base, with 10 bases between the two germline ends. This CDR3 region has 15 residues. Germline V gives CDR1 SGDLS, CDR2 YYNGEE. Participants came from roughly 23 US areas, aged about 18 to 89 years. This clonotype was obtained from a woman aged 40 to 50 in a cohort exposed to, infected with or recovered from COVID-19 (not recorded which). The sequenced material came from PBMCs or T cells enriched from blood (not recorded which). The chain carries TRBV9 and TRBJ1-1, with D possibly being TRBD1 (5 bases). This CDR3 reads CASSVAGHGNTEAFF. Written as DNA, the CDR3 is TGTGCCAGCAGCGTAGCAGGGCACGGGAACACTGAAGCTTTCTTT.